The TCR beta chain under discussion was sequenced for a study of preoperative IRX-2 immunotherapy in early breast cancer. The repertoire was sequenced with immunoSEQ multiplex PCR; TCRdb's copy has only in-frame clones and lacks some. The sample has about 19,000 clones, around 81% seen once. The CDR3 contains 14 residues. Germline CDR1 is MNHGY and CDR2 is SAAAGT. J was trimmed by 6 bases and V by 0 bases; bases with no gene match: 4. Treatment defined: preoperative locoregional IRX-2 cytokine immunotherapy. The sequence derives from a human donor with breast cancer. The chain links TRBV6-8 to TRBJ2-7, with 8 bases that match TRBD2. The source was lymph node tissue, collected after IRX-2 immunotherapy. The CDR3 sequence: CASSYSGTSREQYF. The CDR3 coding sequence is TGTGCCAGCAGTTACTCGGGGACTAGTCGCGAGCAGTACTTC.